Listed below are T cell receptor beta chains from one sample, sequenced in a study of T cell responses to AZD1222 COVID-19 vaccine. TCRdb's copy holds only in-frame clones and misses some; the assay was immunoSEQ multiplex PCR. The repertoire consists of approximately 150,000 clones, with roughly 88% occurring once and the leading ten covering approximately 2.3%. The sequencing here drew on peripheral blood, taken on day 0 of AZD1222 vaccination. These receptors all come from an adult in good health. The CDR3 runs from the conserved cysteine through the conserved F or W. The D gene is left open where the match is weak. The size of a clone is reported for some rows only, either as once, few or many, or as a class for expanded clones.

J | V | size | length | D | CDR3 | DNA
TRBJ1-1 | TRBV7-9 | . | 12 | . | CASSFKAQGTIF | TGTGCCAGCAGCTTCAAAGCACAGGGTACGATCTTT
TRBJ1-1 | TRBV7-2 | . | 14 | TRBD1 | CASSVTGGWVEAFF | TGTGCCAGCAGCGTTACAGGGGGCTGGGTTGAAGCTTTCTTT
TRBJ2-5 | TRBV21-1 | . | 14 | . | CASRAKGGLETQYF | TGTGCCAGCAGAGCTAAAGGGGGGTTGGAGACCCAGTACTTC
TRBJ2-5 | TRBV4-1 | . | 14 | TRBD2 | CASSQVAGQETQYF | TGCGCCAGCAGCCAGGTAGCGGGACAAGAGACCCAGTACTTC
TRBJ1-4 | TRBV12-3/TRBV12-4 | once | 13 | . | CASSLWLREKLFF | TGTGCCAGCAGTCTATGGTTACGAGAAAAACTGTTTTTT
TRBJ2-3 | TRBV25-1 | . | 16 | . | CASSEGGPPKGDTQYF | TGTGCCAGCAGTGAGGGAGGCCCCCCAAAGGGAGATACGCAGTATTTT
TRBJ2-3 | TRBV29-1 | . | 14 | . | CSVDRETSTDTQYF | TGCAGCGTTGATCGGGAAACTAGCACAGATACGCAGTATTTT
TRBJ2-1 | TRBV6-5 | . | 13 | . | CASRTTSANEQFF | TGTGCCAGCAGGACGACTAGTGCGAATGAGCAGTTCTTC
TRBJ1-1 | TRBV10-3 | . | 12 | . | CAISAANTEAFF | TGTGCCATCAGTGCAGCGAACACTGAAGCTTTCTTT
TRBJ1-2 | TRBV3-1/TRBV3-2 | . | 13 | . | CASSQNGFFGYTF | TGTGCCAGCAGCCAAAACGGTTTTTTTGGCTACACCTTC
TRBJ1-5 | TRBV12-3/TRBV12-4 | few | 13 | . | CASSLRSYQPQHF | TGTGCCAGCAGTTTGAGGTCTTATCAGCCCCAGCATTTT
TRBJ1-2 | TRBV4-1 | . | 15 | . | CASSQGQGSDYGYTF | TGCGCCAGCAGCCAAGGGCAGGGGAGTGACTATGGCTACACCTTC
TRBJ2-6 | TRBV7-2 | . | 15 | . | CASIETARAKNVLTF | TGTGCCAGCATCGAGACGGCCAGGGCTAAGAACGTCCTGACTTTC
TRBJ2-1 | TRBV6-5 | . | 15 | . | CASRTSGGTYNEQFF | TGTGCCAGCAGGACCTCCGGGGGTACCTACAATGAGCAGTTCTTC
TRBJ2-1 | TRBV11-3 | . | 15 | TRBD2 | CASSLVGGRNNEQFF | TGTGCCAGCAGCTTAGTGGGCGGGAGGAACAATGAGCAGTTCTTC
TRBJ1-1 | TRBV5-1 | . | 15 | . | CASSLNGEWDTEAFF | TGCGCCAGCAGCTTGAATGGGGAGTGGGACACTGAAGCTTTCTTT
TRBJ1-1 | TRBV28 | few | 19 | . | CASSFMGGKGSRGNTEAFF | TGTGCCAGCAGTTTCATGGGAGGGAAGGGGTCCAGGGGCAACACTGAAGCTTTCTTT
TRBJ2-2 | TRBV5-1 | . | 18 | TRBD1 | CASSFYGTDSANTGELFF | TGCGCCAGCAGCTTCTACGGGACAGACAGCGCGAACACCGGGGAGCTGTTTTTT
TRBJ2-2 | TRBV18 | once | 12 | . | CASSRESGELFF | TGTGCCAGCTCACGGGAGAGCGGGGAGCTGTTTTTT
TRBJ2-1 | TRBV2 | . | 16 | TRBD2 | CASRGPAGGVGNEQFF | TGTGCCAGCAGGGGCCCAGCGGGAGGGGTGGGCAATGAGCAGTTCTTC
TRBJ2-1 | TRBV3-1/TRBV3-2 | few | 18 | TRBD2 | CASSPLPTGTNSYNEQFF | TGTGCCAGCAGCCCACTCCCAACCGGGACTAACTCCTACAATGAGCAGTTCTTC
TRBJ1-2 | TRBV9 | . | 15 | . | CASSATGMANYGYTF | TGTGCCAGCAGCGCCACAGGGATGGCTAACTATGGCTACACCTTC
TRBJ1-1 | TRBV28 | . | 13 | . | CASSLPPNTEAFF | TGTGCCAGCAGTCTTCCCCCGAACACTGAAGCTTTCTTT
TRBJ2-5 | TRBV5-4 | . | 15 | TRBD1 | CASSFPQGARETQYF | TGTGCCAGCAGCTTTCCCCAGGGGGCAAGGGAGACCCAGTACTTC
TRBJ1-3 | TRBV19 | . | 12 | . | CASSIAGNTIYF | TGTGCCAGTAGTATTGCCGGAAACACCATATATTTT
TRBJ1-2 | TRBV11-3 | . | 16 | TRBD1 | CASSPRTGPSNYGYTF | TGTGCCAGCAGCCCGCGGACAGGCCCCTCTAACTATGGCTACACCTTC
TRBJ2-7 | TRBV5-1 | . | 14 | . | CASSLEASSYEQYF | TGCGCCAGCAGCTTGGAGGCGAGCTCCTACGAGCAGTACTTC
TRBJ1-2 | TRBV2 | . | 13 | . | CASSEAGWYGYTF | TGTGCCAGCAGTGAAGCAGGGTGGTATGGCTACACCTTC
TRBJ1-3 | TRBV18 | . | 16 | . | CASSPKGLNSGNTIYF | TGTGCCAGCTCACCAAAGGGACTCAACTCTGGAAACACCATATATTTT
TRBJ2-1 | TRBV29-1 | . | 13 | TRBD1 | CSVPGQANNEQFF | TGCAGTGTACCGGGACAGGCAAACAATGAGCAGTTCTTC
TRBJ2-3 | TRBV10-1 | few | 19 | . | CASSEGRGRTAFHTDTQYF | TGCGCCAGCAGTGAGGGCAGGGGCCGTACCGCCTTCCACACAGATACGCAGTATTTT
TRBJ2-7 | TRBV28 | . | 13 | . | CAISPPGGGEQYF | TGTGCCATTTCCCCTCCGGGGGGCGGCGAGCAGTACTTC